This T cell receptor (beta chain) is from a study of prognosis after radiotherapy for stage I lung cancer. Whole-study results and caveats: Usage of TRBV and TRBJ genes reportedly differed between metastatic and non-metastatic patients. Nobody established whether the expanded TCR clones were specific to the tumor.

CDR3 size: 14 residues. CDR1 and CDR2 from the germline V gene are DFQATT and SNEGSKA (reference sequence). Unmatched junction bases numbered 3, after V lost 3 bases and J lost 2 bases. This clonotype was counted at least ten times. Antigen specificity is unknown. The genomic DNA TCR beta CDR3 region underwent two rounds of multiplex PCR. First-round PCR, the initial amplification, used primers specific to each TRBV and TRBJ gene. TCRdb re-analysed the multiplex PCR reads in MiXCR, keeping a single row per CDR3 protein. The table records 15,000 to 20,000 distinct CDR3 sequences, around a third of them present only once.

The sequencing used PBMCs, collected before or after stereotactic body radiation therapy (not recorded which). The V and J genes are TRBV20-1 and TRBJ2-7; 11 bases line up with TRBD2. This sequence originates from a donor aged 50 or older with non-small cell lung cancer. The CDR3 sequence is CSARPTSGAYEQYF. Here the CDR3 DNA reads TGCAGTGCTAGGCCGACTAGCGGGGCCTACGAGCAGTACTTC.